Sequencing of this T cell receptor beta chain was carried out in a study of blood T cells in healthy people across ages. Study information: About one barcoded TCR beta cDNA was captured per two T cells. Findings and caveats of the study: In these data, TCR beta diversity tracked strongly with naive T cell percentage.

The V end was cut by 5 bases, the J end by 0 bases, with 17 bases between. The CDR3 covers 16 residues. Germline V gene sequence: CDR1 SEHNR, CDR2 FQNEAQ (reference sequence). This clonotype was observed a handful of times. Its target is unknown. Through a sample-barcoded 5' primer and a J-beta primer mix, a second PCR was run for roughly 7 to 12 cycles. MiXCR was run by TCRdb on the 5' RACE reads, yielding one entry per CDR3 protein. The table includes 1.5 million or so distinct CDR3 sequences, roughly two fifths detected once. This TCR came from a woman aged 18 to 35 in good health. Sequencing input: blood. V usage is TRBV7-9 and J usage is TRBJ2-7; D not resolved. The CDR3 region is CASSPEPTRDSYEQYF. DNA of the CDR3: TGTGCCAGCAGCCCCGAGCCTACCAGAGACTCCTACGAGCAGTACTTC.